Below are 13 T cell receptor beta chains sequenced from a single sample in a study of T cells in women clearing cervical HPV infection. Assay used: immunoSEQ multiplex PCR; TCRdb lists only in-frame clones, some missing. The listing records about 36,000 clones. Sequenced sample: blood buffy coat. The receptors were sampled from a woman aged 18 to 75 with a cervical HPV16 infection that either progressed to CIN3+ or cleared (not recorded which).

In the case of this clone: The CDR3 end lies 3 residues beyond the end of the read and is filled in from the germline J gene. This rearrangement joins TRBV20-1 to TRBJ2-5; 8 nucleotides agree with TRBD2. CDR1 and CDR2 from the germline V gene are DFQATT and SNEGSKA (reference sequence). This CDR3 has 16 residues. Trimming removed 3 bases from V and 0 bases from J; junction bases left unmatched: 9. The CDR3 reads CSARSGASGYQETQYF. CDR3 DNA (partial): TGCAGTGCTAGGAGTGGGGCTAGCGGGTACCAAGAGACC.

As concerns this clone: The CDR3 is cut off 3 residues early in the read; its end comes from the germline J gene. This rearrangement joins TRBV28 to TRBJ2-2; 9 bases are a match to TRBD2. CDR3 length: 15 residues. Germline CDR1 is MDHEN and CDR2 is SYDVKM. The J segment lost 6 bases and the V segment lost 5 bases, leaving 7 bases of the junction unmatched. Here the CDR3 reads CASSQGLAGAGELFF. The CDR3 DNA, read in part, is TGTGCCAGCAGTCAGGGCTTAGCGGGAGCCGGGGAG.

About this clone itself: The sequence runs out 3 residues before the end of the CDR3; the remainder is reconstructed from the germline J gene. This chain uses TRBV6-1 with TRBJ2-5, with 12 bases lining up with TRBD1. Germline V lookup: CDR1 MNHNS, CDR2 SASEGT. The CDR3 contains 17 residues. Unmatched junction bases numbered 8, after V lost 1 base and J lost 5 bases. Partial CDR3 DNA: TGTGCCAGCAGTGAAGTCGCGGGACAGGGGGCGAGGGAGACC. It translates to CASSEVAGQGARET. The CDR3, in full, reads CASSEVAGQGARETQYF.

About this clone itself: Read sequence stops 3 residues before the CDR3 end, and the germline J gene provides the missing end. The rearrangement joins TRBV7-9 to TRBJ2-3; D may be TRBD1 (6 bases). The V gene's germline CDR1 is SEHNR and CDR2 FQNEAQ (reference sequence). This CDR3 is 15 amino acids long. V was trimmed by 3 bases and J by 0 bases, leaving 10 bases between them. The CDR3: CASSFDRPSTDTQYF. The CDR3 DNA, read in part, is TGTGCCAGCAGCTTTGACAGGCCGAGCACAGATACG. The full variable domain, its missing parts supplied by reference TRBV7-9 and TRBJ2-3, is DTGVSQNPRHKITKRGQNVTFRCDPISEHNRLYWYRQTLGQGPEFLTYFQNEAQLEKSRLLSDRFSAERPKGSFSTLEIQRTEQGDSAMYLCASSFDRPSTDTQYFGPGTRLTVL.

As to this clone: The sequenced fragment ends 3 residues before the CDR3 boundary, so the rest is inferred from the germline J gene. The J gene is TRBJ2-1, the V gene TRBV28; 8 bases fit TRBD1. Germline trimming cut 6 bases from V and 9 bases from J; bases unmatched to any gene: 7. CDR1 and CDR2 from the germline V gene are MDHEN and SYDVKM. The CDR3 contains 13 residues. The CDR3 sequence: CASRSGQGGEQFF. The DNA read from the CDR3 is TGTGCCAGCAGATCCGGACAGGGAGGTGAG. The entire variable domain, with the rest obtained from reference TRBV28 and TRBJ2-1, is as follows: DVKVTQSSRYLVKRTGEKVFLECVQDMDHENMFWYRQDPGLGLRLIYFSYDVKMKEKGDIPEGYSVSREKKERFSLILESASTNQTSMYLCASRSGQGGEQFFGPGTRLTVL.

In regard to this clone: The sequence runs out 3 residues before the end of the CDR3; the remainder is reconstructed from the germline J gene. The rearrangement uses TRBV7-3 and TRBJ2-3; 10 nucleotides match TRBD2. The CDR3 covers 16 residues. V lost 5 bases and J lost 0; bases outside the gene matches: 5. Germline V gene data show CDR1 as SGHTA and CDR2 as FQGTGA. The chain's CDR3 is CASSPGTSVSTDTQYF. Partial CDR3 DNA: TGTGCCAGCAGCCCAGGGACTAGCGTTAGCACAGATACG.

As to this clone: The read is 3 residues too short to cover the CDR3 end, so that end is filled in from the germline J gene. This chain uses TRBV20-1 with TRBJ1-1; 8 bases line up with TRBD1. Germline V lookup: CDR1 DFQATT, CDR2 SNEGSKA (reference sequence). V gave up 6 bases and J gave up 4 bases; unmatched junction bases: 13. The CDR3 is made up of 15 amino acids. CDR3 DNA (partial): TGCAGTGCCCCGGGACAGGTGTTAGGATCCACTGAA. Encoded protein: CSAPGQVLGSTE. The CDR3 in its entirety is CSAPGQVLGSTEAFF.

In the case of this clone: The observed sequence ends 3 residues before the CDR3 terminus, with the missing tail filled in from the germline J gene. The rearrangement links TRBV6-1 to TRBJ2-1, with D perhaps matching TRBD2 (7 bases). CDR1 and CDR2 (germline): MNHNS, SASEGT. CDR3 length: 15 amino acids. The V end lost 2 bases, the J end lost 7 bases, and 15 bases lay between the germline ends. Incomplete CDR3 DNA: TGTGCCAGCAGTGAATTGGGAGGGAGGGGGAATGAG. Protein: CASSELGGRGNE. The full CDR3 protein reads CASSELGGRGNEQFF.

With regard to this clone: The DNA ends 3 residues before the CDR3 does, and the rest of the CDR3 is filled in from the germline J gene. This chain joins TRBV20-1 and TRBJ2-1; the D gene is possibly TRBD1 (5 bases). The CDR3 loop spans 15 amino acids. V was cut by 2 bases and J by 7 bases, with 18 bases left in between. Germline V gene lookup returns CDR1 DFQATT and CDR2 SNEGSKA (reference sequence). The CDR3 sequence is CSARSLSRQLNEQFF. The CDR3 DNA, read in part, is TGCAGTGCTAGATCTCTTTCCCGACAGTTGAATGAG.

On this clone: The CDR3 extends 3 residues past the end of the read, so its final part is completed from the germline J gene. This chain links TRBV18 with TRBJ1-1, with D uncertain. Germline V CDR1 and CDR2: KGHSH, LQKENI. This CDR3 spans 13 amino acids. Trimming took off 3 bases at V and 1 base at J, with 6 bases between the two ends. The covered CDR3 bases are TGTGCCAGCTCACCTAACGGGAACACTGAA. Translation gives CASSPNGNTE. The full-length CDR3 reads as CASSPNGNTEAFF.

As for this clone: Mismatch with germline at one junction end may stem from a read error. Read data end 3 residues before the CDR3 end; the end is taken from the germline J gene. The chain links TRBV20-1 to TRBJ1-6, with D possibly being TRBD1 (5 bases). The CDR3 runs 15 residues. From germline, CDR1 is DFQATT and CDR2 SNEGSKA (reference sequence). The CDR3 loop reads CSARGRVRGGSPLHF. The CDR3 bases that were read are TGCAGTGCCAGAGGGAGGGTAAGGGGTGGTTCACCC.

Details on this clone: The read gets to within 3 residues of the CDR3 end, and the germline J gene fills in the rest. The chain employs TRBV18 and TRBJ2-5; 11 bases fit TRBD2. The V segment lost 3 bases and the J segment 7 bases; nucleotides outside the gene matches: 10. Germline CDR1 KGHSH, CDR2 LQKENI. The CDR3 length is 16 residues. CDR3 DNA, as far as it was read: TGTGCCAGCTCACCTGGGACTAGCGGTACCGGGGGGACC. This encodes CASSPGTSGTGGT. The whole CDR3 protein is CASSPGTSGTGGTQYF. The whole variable domain, remainder taken from reference TRBV18 and TRBJ2-5, is NAGVMQNPRHLVRRRGQEARLRCSPMKGHSHVYWYRQLPEEGLKFMVYLQKENIIDESGMPKERFSAEFPKEGPSILRIQQVVRGDSAAYFCASSPGTSGTGGTQYFGPGTRLLVL.

As regards this clone: Coverage ceases 3 residues before the CDR3 finishes, and the germline J gene fills in the end. The rearrangement uses TRBV7-9 and TRBJ1-2; no clear D gene. Germline V gene data show CDR1 as SEHNR and CDR2 as FQNEAQ (reference sequence). The CDR3 is made up of 15 amino acids. V dropped 5 bases and J dropped 4 bases, with 17 bases sitting between them. The sequenced CDR3 bases are TGTGCCAGCAGCCCTGGTACGGGGAGGAGCTATGGC. It encodes CASSPGTGRSYG. The full CDR3 is CASSPGTGRSYGYTF.